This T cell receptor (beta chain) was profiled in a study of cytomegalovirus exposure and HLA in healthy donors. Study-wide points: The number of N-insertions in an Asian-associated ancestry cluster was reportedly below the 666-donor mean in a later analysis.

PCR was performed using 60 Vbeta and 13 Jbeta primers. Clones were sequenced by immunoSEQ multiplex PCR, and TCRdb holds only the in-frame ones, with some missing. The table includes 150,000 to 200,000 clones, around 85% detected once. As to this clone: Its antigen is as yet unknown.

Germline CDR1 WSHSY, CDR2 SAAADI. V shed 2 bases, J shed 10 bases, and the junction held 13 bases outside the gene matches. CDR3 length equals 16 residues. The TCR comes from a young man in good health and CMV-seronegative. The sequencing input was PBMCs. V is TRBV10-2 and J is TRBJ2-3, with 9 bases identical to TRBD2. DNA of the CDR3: TGCGCCAGCAGTGAGAGTAGACTAGCGGTCGTGGGGGCGCAGTATTTT. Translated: CASSESRLAVVGAQYF.